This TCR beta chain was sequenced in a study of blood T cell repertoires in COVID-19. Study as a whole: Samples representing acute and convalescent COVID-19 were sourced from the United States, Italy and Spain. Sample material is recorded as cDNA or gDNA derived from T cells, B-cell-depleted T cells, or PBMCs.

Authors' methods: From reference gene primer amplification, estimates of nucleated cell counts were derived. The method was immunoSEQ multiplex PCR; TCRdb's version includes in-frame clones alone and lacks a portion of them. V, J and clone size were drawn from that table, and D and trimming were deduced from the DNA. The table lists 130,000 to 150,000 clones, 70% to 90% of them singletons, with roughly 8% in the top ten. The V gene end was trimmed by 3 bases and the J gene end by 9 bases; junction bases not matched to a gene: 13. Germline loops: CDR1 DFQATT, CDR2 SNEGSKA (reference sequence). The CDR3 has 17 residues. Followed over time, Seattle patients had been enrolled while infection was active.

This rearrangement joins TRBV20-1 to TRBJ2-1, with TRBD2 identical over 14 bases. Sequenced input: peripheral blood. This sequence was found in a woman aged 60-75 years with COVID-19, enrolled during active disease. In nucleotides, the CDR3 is TGCAGTGCTAGTAGCCTGACTAGCGGGGGGGCCAGAAGTGAGCAGTTCTTC. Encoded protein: CSASSLTSGGARSEQFF.